This T cell receptor beta chain was sequenced for a study of blood T cell repertoires in COVID-19. The CDR3 runs to 13 residues. V was cut by 3 bases and J by 6 bases, with 11 bases left in between. Germline V CDR1 and CDR2: LGHNA, YSLEER. Sequencing was performed with immunoSEQ multiplex PCR; in TCRdb, only in-frame clones are kept and a portion is missing. This sample has 250,000 to 300,000 clones, with about four fifths found just once. The genes are TRBV4-3 and TRBJ1-2; D is possibly TRBD1 (6 bases). The source of this sequence is a woman aged 60-75 years with active or convalescent COVID-19. The sequenced sample was peripheral blood. DNA of the CDR3: TGCGCCAGCAGCCAGGGTCAGGGGAATGGCTACACCTTC. Protein: CASSQGQGNGYTF.